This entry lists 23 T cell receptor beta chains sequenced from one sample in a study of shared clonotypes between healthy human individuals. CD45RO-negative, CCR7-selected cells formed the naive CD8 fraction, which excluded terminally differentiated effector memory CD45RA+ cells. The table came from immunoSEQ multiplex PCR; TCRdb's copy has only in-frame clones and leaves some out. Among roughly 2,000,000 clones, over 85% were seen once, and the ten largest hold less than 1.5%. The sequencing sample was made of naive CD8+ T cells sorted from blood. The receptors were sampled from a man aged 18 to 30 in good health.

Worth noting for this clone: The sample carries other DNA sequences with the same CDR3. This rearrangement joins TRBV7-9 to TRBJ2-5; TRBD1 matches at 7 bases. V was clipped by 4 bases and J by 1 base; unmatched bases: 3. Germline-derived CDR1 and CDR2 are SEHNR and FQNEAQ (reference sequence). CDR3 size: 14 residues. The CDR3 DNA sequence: TGTGCCAGCAGCTCGGGACAGACCCAAGAGACCCAGTACTTC. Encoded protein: CASSSGQTQETQYF.

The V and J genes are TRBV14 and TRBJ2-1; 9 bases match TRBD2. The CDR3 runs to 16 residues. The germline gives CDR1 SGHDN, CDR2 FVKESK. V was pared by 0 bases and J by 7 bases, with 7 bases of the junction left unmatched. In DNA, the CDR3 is TGTGCCAGCAGCCAAGATCGTCTAGCGGGGATGAATGAGCAGTTCTTC. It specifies CASSQDRLAGMNEQFF.

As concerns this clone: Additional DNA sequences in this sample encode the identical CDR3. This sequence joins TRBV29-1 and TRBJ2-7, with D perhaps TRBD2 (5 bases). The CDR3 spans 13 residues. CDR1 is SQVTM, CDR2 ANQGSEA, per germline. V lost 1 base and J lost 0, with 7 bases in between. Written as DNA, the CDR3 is TGCAGCGTTGAAGGGACTGACTCCTACGAGCAGTACTTC. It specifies CSVEGTDSYEQYF.

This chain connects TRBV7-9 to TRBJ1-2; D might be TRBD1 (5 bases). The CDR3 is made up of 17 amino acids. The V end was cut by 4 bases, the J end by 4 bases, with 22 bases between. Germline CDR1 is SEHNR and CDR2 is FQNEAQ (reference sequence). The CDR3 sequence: CASSSNQERDPPYGYTF. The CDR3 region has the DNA TGTGCCAGCAGCTCAAACCAAGAAAGGGACCCTCCCTATGGCTACACCTTC.

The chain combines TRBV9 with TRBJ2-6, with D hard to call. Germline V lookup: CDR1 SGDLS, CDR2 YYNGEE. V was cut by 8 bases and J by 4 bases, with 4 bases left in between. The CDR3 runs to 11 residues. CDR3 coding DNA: TGTGCCAGTGCGGGGGCCAACGTCCTGACTTTC. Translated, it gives CASAGANVLTF.

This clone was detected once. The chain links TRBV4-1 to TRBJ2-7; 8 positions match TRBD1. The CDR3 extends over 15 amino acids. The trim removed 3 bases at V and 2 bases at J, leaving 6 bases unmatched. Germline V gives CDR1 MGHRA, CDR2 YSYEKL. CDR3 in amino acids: CASSQGGQATYEQYF. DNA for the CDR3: TGCGCCAGCAGCCAGGGGGGACAGGCGACCTACGAGCAGTACTTC.

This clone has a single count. In DNA, the CDR3 is TGCGCCAGCAGCTTGGGTCCAGCGGGAGAGGGATACGAGCAGTACTTC. Residues: CASSLGPAGEGYEQYF. This chain uses TRBV5-1 with TRBJ2-7; the match to TRBD2 covers 8 bases. This CDR3 contains 16 residues. Germline CDR1 is SGHRS and CDR2 is YFSETQ. The V gene end was trimmed by 0 bases and the J gene end by 4 bases; junction bases not matched to a gene: 9. Full variable domain (missing parts from reference TRBV5-1 and TRBJ2-7): KAGVTQTPRYLIKTRGQQVTLSCSPISGHRSVSWYQQTPGQGLQFLFEYFSETQRNKGNFPGRFSGRQFSNSRSEMNVSTLELGDSALYLCASSLGPAGEGYEQYFGPGTRLTVT.

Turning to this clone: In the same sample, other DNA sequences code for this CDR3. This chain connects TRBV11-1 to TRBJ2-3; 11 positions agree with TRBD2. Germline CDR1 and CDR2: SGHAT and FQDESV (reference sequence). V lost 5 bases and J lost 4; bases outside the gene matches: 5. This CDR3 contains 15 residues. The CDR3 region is CASSPTSGGADTQYF. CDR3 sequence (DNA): TGTGCCAGCAGCCCAACTAGCGGGGGCGCAGATACGCAGTATTTT.

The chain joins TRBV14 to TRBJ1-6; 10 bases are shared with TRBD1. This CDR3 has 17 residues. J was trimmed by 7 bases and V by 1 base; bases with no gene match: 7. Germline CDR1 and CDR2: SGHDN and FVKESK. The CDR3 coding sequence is TGTGCCAGCAGCCAAGTCTCCGGGACAGGGGTGAATTCACCCCTCCACTTT. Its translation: CASSQVSGTGVNSPLHF.

CDR3 in DNA: TGTGCCAGCAGCGTAGAAGCGGGGGGCGGTAAGCAGTACTTC. Protein product: CASSVEAGGGKQYF. This chain links TRBV9 with TRBJ2-7, with 9 bases matching TRBD2. Germline assignment: CDR1 SGDLS and CDR2 YYNGEE. V lost 0 bases, J lost 8 bases, and 6 bases stayed unmatched. This CDR3 is built from 14 residues.

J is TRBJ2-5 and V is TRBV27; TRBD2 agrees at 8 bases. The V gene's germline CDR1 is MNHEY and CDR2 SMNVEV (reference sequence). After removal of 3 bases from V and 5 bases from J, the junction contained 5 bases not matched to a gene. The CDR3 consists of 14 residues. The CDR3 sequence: CASSFIGGAETQYF. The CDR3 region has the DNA TGTGCCAGCAGTTTCATCGGGGGGGCTGAGACCCAGTACTTC.

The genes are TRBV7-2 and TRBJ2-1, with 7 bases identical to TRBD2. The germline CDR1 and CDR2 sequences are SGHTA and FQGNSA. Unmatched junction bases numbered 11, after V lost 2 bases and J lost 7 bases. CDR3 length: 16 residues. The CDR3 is CASSLNSWEGLNEQFF. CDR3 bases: TGTGCCAGCAGCTTAAACTCGTGGGAGGGCCTTAATGAGCAGTTCTTC.

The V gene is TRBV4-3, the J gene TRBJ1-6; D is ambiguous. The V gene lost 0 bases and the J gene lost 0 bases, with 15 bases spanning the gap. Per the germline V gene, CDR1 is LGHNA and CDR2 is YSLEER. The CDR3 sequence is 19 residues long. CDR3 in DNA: TGCGCCAGCAGCCAAGACCCTCGGGCAGAGAGCTCCTATAATTCACCCCTCCACTTT. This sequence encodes CASSQDPRAESSYNSPLHF.

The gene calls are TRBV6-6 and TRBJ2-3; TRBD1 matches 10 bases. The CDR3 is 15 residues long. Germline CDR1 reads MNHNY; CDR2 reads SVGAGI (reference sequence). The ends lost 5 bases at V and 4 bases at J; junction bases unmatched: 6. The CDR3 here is CASSPRTGGPDTQYF. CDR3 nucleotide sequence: TGTGCCAGCAGTCCCCGGACAGGGGGTCCAGATACGCAGTATTTT.

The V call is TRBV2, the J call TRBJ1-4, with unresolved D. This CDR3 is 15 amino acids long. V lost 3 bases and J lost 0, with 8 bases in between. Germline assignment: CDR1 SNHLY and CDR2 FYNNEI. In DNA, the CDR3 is TGTGCCAGCAGTGACGACGGTGCAACTAATGAAAAACTGTTTTTT. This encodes CASSDDGATNEKLFF.

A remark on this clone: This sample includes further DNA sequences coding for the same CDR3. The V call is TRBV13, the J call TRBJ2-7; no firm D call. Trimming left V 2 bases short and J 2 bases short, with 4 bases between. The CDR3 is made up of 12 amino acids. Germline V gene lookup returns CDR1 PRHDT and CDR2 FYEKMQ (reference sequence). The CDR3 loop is CASSLSPYEQYF. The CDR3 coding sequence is TGTGCCAGCAGCTTAAGCCCCTACGAGCAGTACTTC.

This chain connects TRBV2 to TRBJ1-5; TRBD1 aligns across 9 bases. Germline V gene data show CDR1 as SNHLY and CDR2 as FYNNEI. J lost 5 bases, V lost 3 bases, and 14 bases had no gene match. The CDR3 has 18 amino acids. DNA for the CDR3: TGTGCCAGCAGTGATTTACGGACAGGGGAGGGCTCCGATCAGCCCCAGCATTTT. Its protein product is CASSDLRTGEGSDQPQHF.

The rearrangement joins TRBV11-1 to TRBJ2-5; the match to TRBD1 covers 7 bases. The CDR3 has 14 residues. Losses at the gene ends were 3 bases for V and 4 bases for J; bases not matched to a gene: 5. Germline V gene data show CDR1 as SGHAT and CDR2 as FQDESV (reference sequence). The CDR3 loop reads CASSFSTGTETQYF. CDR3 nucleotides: TGTGCCAGCAGCTTTTCGACAGGGACAGAGACCCAGTACTTC.

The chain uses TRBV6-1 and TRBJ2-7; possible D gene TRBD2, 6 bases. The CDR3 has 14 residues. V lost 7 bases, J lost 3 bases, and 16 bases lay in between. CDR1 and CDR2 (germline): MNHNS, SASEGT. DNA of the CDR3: TGTGCCAGCACCATCCGGGACGGGAGCTACGAGCAGTACTTC. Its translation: CASTIRDGSYEQYF.

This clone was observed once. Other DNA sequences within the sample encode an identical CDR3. The CDR3 here is CASSSPGQAYEQYF. The CDR3 region has the DNA TGTGCCAGTAGTTCTCCGGGACAGGCCTACGAGCAGTACTTC. This chain links TRBV19 with TRBJ2-7; 8 nucleotides agree with TRBD1. V shed 5 bases and J 2 bases; nucleotides not matched to a gene: 5. This CDR3 is built from 14 residues. CDR1 is LNHDA and CDR2 is SQIVND in the germline V gene (reference sequence).

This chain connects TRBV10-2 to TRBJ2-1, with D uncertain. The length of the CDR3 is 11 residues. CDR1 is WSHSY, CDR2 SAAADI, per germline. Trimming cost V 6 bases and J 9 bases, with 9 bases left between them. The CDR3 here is CASSLAGEQFF. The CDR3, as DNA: TGCGCCAGCAGCTTAGCTGGTGAGCAGTTCTTC.

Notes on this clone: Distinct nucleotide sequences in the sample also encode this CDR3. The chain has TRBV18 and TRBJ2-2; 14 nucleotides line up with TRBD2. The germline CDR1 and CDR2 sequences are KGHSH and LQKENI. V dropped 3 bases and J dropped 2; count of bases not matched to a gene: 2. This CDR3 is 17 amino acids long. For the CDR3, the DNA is TGTGCCAGCTCACCCGGACTAGCGGGAGGAAACACCGGGGAGCTGTTTTTT. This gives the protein CASSPGLAGGNTGELFF. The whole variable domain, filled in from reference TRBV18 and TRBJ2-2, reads NAGVMQNPRHLVRRRGQEARLRCSPMKGHSHVYWYRQLPEEGLKFMVYLQKENIIDESGMPKERFSAEFPKEGPSILRIQQVVRGDSAAYFCASSPGLAGGNTGELFFGEGSRLTVL.

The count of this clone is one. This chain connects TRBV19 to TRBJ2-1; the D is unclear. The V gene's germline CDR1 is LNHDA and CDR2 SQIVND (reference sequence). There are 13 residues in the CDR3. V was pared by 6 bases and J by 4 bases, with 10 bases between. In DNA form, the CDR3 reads TGTGCCAGTAGCTACGGATTATACAATGAGCAGTTCTTC. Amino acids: CASSYGLYNEQFF. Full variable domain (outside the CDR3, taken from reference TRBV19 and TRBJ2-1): DGGITQSPKYLFRKEGQNVTLSCEQNLNHDAMYWYRQDPGQGLRLIYYSQIVNDFQKGDIAEGYSVSREKKESFPLTVTSAQKNPTAFYLCASSYGLYNEQFFGPGTRLTVL.